The 10 T cell receptor beta chains presented below share a single source sample, sequenced in a study of blood T cell repertoires in COVID-19. This table comes from immunoSEQ multiplex PCR, and its TCRdb copy is limited to in-frame clones, with some not included. The sample comprises under 250,000 clones, 70% to 85% of which are singletons, and 13% rests with the top ten. Sequencing used peripheral blood. These receptors all stem from a human donor in a cohort sampled during active COVID-19.

The chain couples TRBV5-4 to TRBJ2-1; 9 nucleotides line up with TRBD2. J was trimmed by 4 bases and V by 0 bases; bases with no gene match: 2. The germline V gene has CDR1 SGHNT and CDR2 YYREEE (reference sequence). CDR3 size: 15 residues. As DNA, the CDR3 is TGTGCCAGCAGCTTGGCTAGCGGGGCGTACAATGAGCAGTTCTTC. Residues: CASSLASGAYNEQFF.

The gene calls are TRBV7-9 and TRBJ1-6, with unresolved D. Germline-derived CDR1 and CDR2 are SEHNR and FQNEAQ (reference sequence). The CDR3 runs to 15 residues. V lost 4 bases and J lost 9, with 16 bases in between. CDR3: CASSSSTALASPLHF. The CDR3 nucleotides read TGTGCCAGCAGCTCATCCACGGCTTTAGCTTCACCCCTCCACTTT. The full variable domain, in which reference TRBV7-9 and TRBJ1-6 provide the parts outside the CDR3, is DTGVSQNPRHKITKRGQNVTFRCDPISEHNRLYWYRQTLGQGPEFLTYFQNEAQLEKSRLLSDRFSAERPKGSFSTLEIQRTEQGDSAMYLCASSSSTALASPLHFGNGTRLTVT.

CDR3 in amino acids: CASSQDRGFEGNEKLFF. In DNA form, the CDR3 reads TGTGCCAGCAGCCAAGATCGAGGGTTCGAGGGCAATGAAAAACTGTTTTTT. The chain combines TRBV3-1 (or the pseudogene TRBV3-2) with TRBJ1-4; D gene ambiguous. V was cut by 0 bases and J by 5 bases, with 16 bases left in between. The germline CDR1 and CDR2 sequences are LGHDT and YNNKEL (reference sequence). The CDR3 sequence is 17 residues long.

The gene calls are TRBV28 and TRBJ2-7, with D tentatively TRBD2 (6 bases). CDR3 length equals 13 residues. Looked up from germline, CDR1 is MDHEN and CDR2 is SYDVKM. V was pared by 7 bases and J by 5 bases, with 15 bases between. CDR3 DNA: TGTGCCAGCAAGAGGGGAGGCGGCAACGAGCAGTACTTC. It specifies CASKRGGGNEQYF.

V gene TRBV28 combines with J gene TRBJ2-2; 14 bases are a match to TRBD2. Germline lookup yields CDR1 MDHEN and CDR2 SYDVKM. CDR3 length: 16 residues. V lost 5 bases, J lost 1 base, and 0 bases stayed unmatched. CDR3 bases: TGTGCCAGCAGTGGACTAGCGGGAGGGAACACCGGGGAGCTGTTTTTT. It is translated as CASSGLAGGNTGELFF.

A note on this clone: The junction shows a germline mismatch at one end, possibly a read error. V gene TRBV28 combines with J gene TRBJ1-2; 7 nucleotides agree with TRBD1. Germline CDR1 is MDHEN and CDR2 is SYDVKM. CDR3 length: 11 amino acids. CDR3 in amino acids: CASSLLGGLIF. The CDR3 bases are TGTGCCAGCAGTTTATTAGGGGGCTTGATCTTC.

This clone has just a few counts. This chain connects TRBV30 to TRBJ2-7; 8 bases map to TRBD2. Unmatched junction bases numbered 14, after V lost 2 bases and J lost 5 bases. This CDR3 spans 16 amino acids. Germline-derived CDR1 and CDR2 are GTSNPN and SVGIG (reference sequence). DNA for the CDR3: TGTGCCTGGAGTCTACAACCGGGACTAGTTAGGGACGAGCAGTACTTC. Translating it yields CAWSLQPGLVRDEQYF.

In this sample, this clone turned up a few times. The CDR3 region has the DNA TGTGCCAGCAGTCCCCAGAGGGAACTAGCCAAAAACATTCAGTACTTC. Amino acid sequence: CASSPQRELAKNIQYF. This chain connects TRBV28 to TRBJ2-4, with a possible D match to TRBD2 (5 bases). Germline loops: CDR1 MDHEN, CDR2 SYDVKM. The CDR3 loop spans 16 amino acids. The V end lost 5 bases, the J end lost 0 bases, and 14 bases lay between the germline ends.

The chain has TRBV10-2 and TRBJ2-4, with 11 bases identical to TRBD1. The V and J ends lost 9 bases and 2 bases, in that order; junction bases with no gene match: 3. CDR1 is WSHSY, CDR2 SAAADI, per germline. This CDR3 spans 14 amino acids. CDR3 in DNA: TGCGCCAGTCGGGACAGGGGGACCAAAAACATTCAGTACTTC. Translating gives CASRDRGTKNIQYF.

The V gene is TRBV19, the J gene TRBJ2-1; 10 bases line up with TRBD2. CDR1 is LNHDA, CDR2 SQIVND, per germline (reference sequence). The CDR3 contains 15 residues. V shed 7 bases and J 6 bases; nucleotides not matched to a gene: 9. CDR3: CASTTAGGPGNEQFF. Here the CDR3 DNA reads TGTGCCAGTACCACAGCGGGAGGGCCCGGCAATGAGCAGTTCTTC. Based on the CDR3 plus reference TRBV19 and TRBJ2-1, the full variable domain is DGGITQSPKYLFRKEGQNVTLSCEQNLNHDAMYWYRQDPGQGLRLIYYSQIVNDFQKGDIAEGYSVSREKKESFPLTVTSAQKNPTAFYLCASTTAGGPGNEQFFGPGTRLTVL.